These 10 T cell receptor beta chains were sequenced from one sample in a study of regulatory T cells in long-lasting Graves disease. The time point denotes: newly diagnosed GD, antithyroid drugs for less than 3 months. From RNA extracted from PBMCs, the TCR library was made. Libraries of TCR beta came from iRepertoire HTBI primers plus Arm-PCR of CDR3 regions. TCRdb re-derived calls from the multiplex PCR reads in MiXCR, one entry per CDR3 protein. Of hundreds of thousands of distinct CDR3 sequences in the sample, 15% to 20% are singletons; the top ten hold 20% to 30%. This same sample was also part of a study on T cells in Graves' hyperthyroidism and ophthalmopathy.

This specimen was peripheral blood mononuclear cells (PBMCs), taken at new diagnosis, from a patient treated with antithyroid drugs. Receptor source: a woman aged 40-65 years with Graves disease.

In this sample, this clonotype turned up many times. The gene calls are TRBV11-2 and TRBJ1-4, with 7 bases aligning to TRBD1. After removal of 3 bases from V and 2 bases from J, the junction contained 3 bases not matched to a gene. CDR1 and CDR2 from the germline V gene are SGHAT and FQNNGV. The CDR3 contains 15 residues. In DNA, the CDR3 is TGTGCCAGCAGCTTCGGGGGACAGACTAATGAAAAACTGTTTTTT. Translation: CASSFGGQTNEKLFF.

This clonotype occurred many times. The chain is built from TRBV12-3 or TRBV12-4 and TRBJ2-3; 12 bases are a match to TRBD2. The CDR3 is 16 residues long. J was trimmed by 10 bases and V by 6 bases; bases with no gene match: 14. This CDR3 is CASSDPTSGGGGAQYF. In DNA form, the CDR3 reads TGTGCCAGCAGCGACCCGACTAGCGGGGGAGGGGGGGCGCAGTATTTT.

This clonotype was counted at least ten times. This chain uses TRBV5-1 with TRBJ1-1; D gene unclear. Trimming cost V 2 bases and J 7 bases, with 12 bases left between them. Germline V gene lookup returns CDR1 SGHRS and CDR2 YFSETQ. The CDR3 totals 13 residues. The CDR3 here is CASSLAPWSEAFF. In DNA, the CDR3 is TGCGCCAGCAGCTTAGCCCCGTGGAGTGAAGCTTTCTTT.

This clonotype was recorded at least ten times. J is TRBJ1-1 and V is TRBV3-1; D gene unclear. Deletions cut 5 bases from V and 0 bases from J, with 13 bases between. This CDR3 has 15 amino acids. Germline loops: CDR1 LGHDT, CDR2 YNNKEL (reference sequence). As DNA, the CDR3 is TGTGCCAGCAGCGTCAGTCCCACTTTGAACACTGAAGCTTTCTTT. It is translated as CASSVSPTLNTEAFF.

The V gene is TRBV4-1, the J gene TRBJ1-4; unclear D gene. Between the trimmed V and J ends, which lost 2 bases and 12 bases, there was a span of 10 bases. Germline V CDR1 and CDR2: MGHRA, YSYEKL. The CDR3 runs 12 residues. The CDR3, as DNA: TGCGCCAGCAGCCAACCAGTCGGGGAACTGTTTTTT. It specifies CASSQPVGELFF.

The chain recombines TRBV7-9 with TRBJ1-1; perhaps TRBD1 as D (5 bases). V lost 5 bases and J 6 bases, leaving 19 bases between the germline ends. The CDR3 contains 15 residues. The germline V gene encodes CDR1 SEHNR and CDR2 FQNEAQ (reference sequence). CDR3 sequence (DNA): TGTGCCAGCAGCCCCCCCCAGGGAGGGGTTCCTGAAGCTTTCTTT. This codes for CASSPPQGGVPEAFF. Complete variable domain (other parts from reference TRBV7-9 and TRBJ1-1): DTGVSQNPRHKITKRGQNVTFRCDPISEHNRLYWYRQTLGQGPEFLTYFQNEAQLEKSRLLSDRFSAERPKGSFSTLEIQRTEQGDSAMYLCASSPPQGGVPEAFFGQGTRLTVV.

This clonotype was recorded a few times. This chain joins TRBV3-1 and TRBJ2-3; no definite D call. This CDR3 comprises 13 residues. Trimming took off 1 base at V and 8 bases at J, with 10 bases between the two ends. Germline loops: CDR1 LGHDT, CDR2 YNNKEL (reference sequence). As DNA, the CDR3 is TGTGCCAGCAGCCAAGTCGGCCCGGGTACGCAGTATTTT. Its protein is CASSQVGPGTQYF.

This chain connects TRBV3-1 to TRBJ2-6; D unresolved. The germline V gene encodes CDR1 LGHDT and CDR2 YNNKEL (reference sequence). V was shortened by 5 bases and J by 3 bases, with 5 bases between the two germline ends. The CDR3 consists of 13 residues. The CDR3 bases are TGTGCCAGCAGCACGCGTGGGGCCAACGTCCTGACTTTC. Encoded protein: CASSTRGANVLTF. Filled out from reference TRBV3-1 and TRBJ2-6, the complete variable domain reads DTAVSQTPKYLVTQMGNDKSIKCEQNLGHDTMYWYKQDSKKFLKIMFSYNNKELIINETVPNRFSPKSPDKAHLNLHINSLELGDSAVYFCASSTRGANVLTFGAGSRLTVL.

The chain combines TRBV5-1 with TRBJ1-1, with unresolved D. Trimming removed 0 bases at V and 4 bases at J, with 10 bases between. Germline V gives CDR1 SGHRS, CDR2 YFSETQ. This CDR3 comprises 14 residues. The CDR3 DNA sequence: TGCGCCAGCAGCTTGGAAGTATTCTTCACTGAAGCTTTCTTT. Protein: CASSLEVFFTEAFF.

This clonotype was seen at least ten times. The CDR3 DNA sequence: TGCAGTGCCCAGAGACAGGGTCAGACCCAGTACTTC. Amino acid sequence: CSAQRQGQTQYF. V usage is TRBV20-1 and J usage is TRBJ2-5, with 7 positions matching TRBD1. CDR3 length equals 12 residues. In germline, CDR1 is DFQATT, CDR2 SNEGSKA (reference sequence). V trimming: 6 bases; J trimming: 6 bases; junction bases outside the gene matches: 7.